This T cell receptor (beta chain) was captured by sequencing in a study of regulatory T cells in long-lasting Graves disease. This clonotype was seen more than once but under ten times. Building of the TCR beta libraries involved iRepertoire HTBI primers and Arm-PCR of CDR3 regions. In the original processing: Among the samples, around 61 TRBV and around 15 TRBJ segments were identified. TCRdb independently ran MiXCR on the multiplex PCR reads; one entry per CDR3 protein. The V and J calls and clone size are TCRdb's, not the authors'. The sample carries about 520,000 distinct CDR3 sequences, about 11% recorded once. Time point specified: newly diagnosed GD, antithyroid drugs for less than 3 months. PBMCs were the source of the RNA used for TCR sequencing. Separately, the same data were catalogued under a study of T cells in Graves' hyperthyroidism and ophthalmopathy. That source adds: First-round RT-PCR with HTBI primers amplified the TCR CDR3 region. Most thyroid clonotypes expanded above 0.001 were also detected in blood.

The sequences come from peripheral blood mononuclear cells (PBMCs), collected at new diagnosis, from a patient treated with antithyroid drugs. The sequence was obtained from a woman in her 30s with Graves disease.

The CDR3 DNA sequence: TGTGCCAGCAGTCCCTCAGGCGGGACAGGCTACGAGCAGTACTTC. It translates to CASSPSGGTGYEQYF. The gene calls are TRBV25-1 and TRBJ2-7; 8 positions agree with TRBD1. The CDR3 is 15 residues long. CDR1 and CDR2 (germline): MGHDK, SYGVNS. With 5 bases clipped from V and 3 bases from J, the junction kept 9 bases outside the gene matches.